The count of the clone carrying this T cell receptor beta chain is one. Its antigen is not identified. Treatment defined: roughly 11-day PBMC culture with coronavirus spike peptide pools or control peptides (ViraFEST assay). Germline CDR1 is SGHRS and CDR2 is YFSETQ. This CDR3 contains 14 residues. The V end was cut by 4 bases, the J end by 4 bases, with 14 bases between. These data are taken from a study of vaccination and CD4 T cells after COVID-19. As for the study in general: Convalescent donors: six male, four female; seven Caucasian, two Asian, one multiracial, two Hispanic.

Cultured CD4+ T-cell DNA underwent Oncomine TCR Beta short-read sequencing. TCRdb processed the PCR reads anew with MiXCR; each CDR3 protein has one entry. The data show a few thousand distinct CDR3 sequences, with roughly a third seen just once and over 35% held by the top ten. The chain combines TRBV5-1 with TRBJ1-1; a weak D match, TRBD1 (5 bases). The clonotype was recovered from a human donor who had recovered from COVID-19. Sequenced: CD4+ T cells from blood, cultured in vitro. The CDR3 region is CASSPPGTITEAFF. Here the CDR3 DNA reads TGCGCCAGCAGCCCCCCCGGGACTATCACTGAAGCTTTCTTT.